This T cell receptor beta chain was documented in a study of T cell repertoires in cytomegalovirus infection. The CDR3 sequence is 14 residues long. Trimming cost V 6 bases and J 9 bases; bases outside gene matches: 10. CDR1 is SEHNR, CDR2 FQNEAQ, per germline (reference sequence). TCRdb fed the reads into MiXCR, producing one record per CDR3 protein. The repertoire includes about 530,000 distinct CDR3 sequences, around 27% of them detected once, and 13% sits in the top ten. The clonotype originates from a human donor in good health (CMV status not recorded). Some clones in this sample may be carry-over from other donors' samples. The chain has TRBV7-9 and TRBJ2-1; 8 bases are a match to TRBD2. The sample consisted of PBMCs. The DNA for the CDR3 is TGTGCCAGCAGTTTCCTAAGCGGGGGTGGTGAGCAGTTCTTC. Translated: CASSFLSGGGEQFF.